One sample yielded the 6 T cell receptor beta chains listed below, sequenced in a study of T cell repertoires in cytomegalovirus infection. TCRdb recomputed calls from the reads with MiXCR, one row per CDR3 protein. This table holds approximately 150,000 distinct CDR3 sequences, roughly 6% found once. The sequenced material came from PBMCs. These receptors were obtained from a human donor in good health (CMV status not recorded). Some clones in this sample may be carry-over from other donors' samples.

This clonotype came up many times. V gene TRBV5-6 combines with J gene TRBJ1-2; a possible D gene is TRBD1 (6 bases). Germline V lookup: CDR1 SGHDT, CDR2 YYEEEE. This CDR3 is built from 14 residues. V was trimmed by 3 bases and J by 1 base, leaving 10 bases between them. The CDR3 spells CASSSKDSNYGYTF. CDR3 coding DNA: TGTGCCAGCAGCTCGAAGGACAGTAACTATGGCTACACCTTC.

This clonotype was found many times. V is TRBV12-3 or TRBV12-4 and J is TRBJ1-3; 7 bases match TRBD1. The ends lost 6 bases at V and 2 bases at J; junction bases unmatched: 1. This CDR3 region has 13 residues. The CDR3 coding sequence is TGTGCCAGCAGGCAGGGGGCTGGAAACACCATATATTTT. Amino acid sequence: CASRQGAGNTIYF.

This clonotype was seen repeatedly, ten times or more. This chain connects TRBV20-1 to TRBJ1-2; tentative D call: TRBD1 (6 bases). This CDR3 is 11 amino acids long. V lost 8 bases to trimming and J lost 7 bases, with 14 bases between them. Per germline, CDR1 DFQATT and CDR2 SNEGSKA (reference sequence). CDR3 sequence: CSYRVVGGYTF. The DNA for the CDR3 is TGCAGTTACAGGGTGGTCGGTGGCTACACCTTC.

The rearrangement links TRBV3-1 to TRBJ2-1, with 7 nucleotides matching TRBD2. V trimming: 3 bases; J trimming: 5 bases; junction bases outside the gene matches: 7. Germline V gene data show CDR1 as LGHDT and CDR2 as YNNKEL (reference sequence). This CDR3 region has 15 residues. The CDR3, as DNA: TGTGCCAGCAGCCAGGGACTACAACCGAACAATGAGCAGTTCTTC. Amino acids: CASSQGLQPNNEQFF.

V is TRBV29-1 and J is TRBJ1-1, with 7 bases matching TRBD1. Per germline, CDR1 SQVTM and CDR2 ANQGSEA. The CDR3 sequence is 14 residues long. V lost 5 bases to trimming and J lost 1 base; unmatched junction nucleotides: 7. Here the CDR3 reads CSVPRTGRNTEAFF. The CDR3 DNA is TGCAGCGTTCCGCGGACAGGCCGGAACACTGAAGCTTTCTTT.

This chain links TRBV29-1 with TRBJ1-1, with a tentative D call TRBD1 (6 bases). CDR1 and CDR2 from the germline V gene are SQVTM and ANQGSEA. The CDR3 has 13 residues. Trimming left V 4 bases short and J 7 bases short, with 16 bases between. CDR3 in DNA: TGCAGCGTTGCGGACAGTTCAATCGGTGAAGCTTTCTTT. Protein sequence: CSVADSSIGEAFF.